The clone carrying this T cell receptor beta chain showed up just once. The antigen is not known. 13 Jbeta primers and 60 Vbeta primers were used for the PCR. Profiling relied on immunoSEQ multiplex PCR, and the TCRdb table lists in-frame clones only, not all of them. The data show some 180,000 clones, roughly 80% seen once. Per germline, CDR1 SEHNR and CDR2 FQNEAQ (reference sequence). The trim removed 6 bases at V and 10 bases at J, leaving 4 bases unmatched. The CDR3 is 12 residues long. The record originates from a study of cytomegalovirus exposure and HLA in healthy donors. Notes on the study in general: As immune exposure information, only CMV serostatus was available. Segments of the TCR beta V type were, in most cases, productive about 90% or about 30% of the time in an earlier analysis. Later examination showed HLA-associated TCR beta chains had greater clonal expansion than equally common others. Association of a missense DCLRE1C variant with TCR beta V- and J-gene trimming was reported in a later analysis.

The material sequenced was PBMCs. This receptor was obtained from a woman younger than 30 in good health and CMV-seronegative. The chain couples TRBV7-9 to TRBJ2-1, with 9 bases aligning to TRBD1. The CDR3 bases are TGTGCCAGCAGTGGGACAGGGAACGAGCAGTTCTTC. Protein sequence: CASSGTGNEQFF.